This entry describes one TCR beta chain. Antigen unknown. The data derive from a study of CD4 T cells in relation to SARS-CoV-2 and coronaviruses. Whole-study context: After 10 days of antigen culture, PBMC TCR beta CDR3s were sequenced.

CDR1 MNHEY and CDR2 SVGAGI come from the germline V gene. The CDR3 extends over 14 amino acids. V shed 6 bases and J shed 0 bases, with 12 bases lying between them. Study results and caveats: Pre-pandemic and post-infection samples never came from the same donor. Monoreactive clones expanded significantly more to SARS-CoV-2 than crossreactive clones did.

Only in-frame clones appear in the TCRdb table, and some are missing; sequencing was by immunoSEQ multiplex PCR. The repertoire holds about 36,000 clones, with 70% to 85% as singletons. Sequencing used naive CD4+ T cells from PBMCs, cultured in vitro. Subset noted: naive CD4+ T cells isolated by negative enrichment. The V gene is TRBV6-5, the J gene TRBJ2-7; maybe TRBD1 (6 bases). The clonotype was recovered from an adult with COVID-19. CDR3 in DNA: TGTGCCAGCAGCTTCAGGGGCCGCTCCTACGAGCAGTACTTC. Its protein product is CASSFRGRSYEQYF.